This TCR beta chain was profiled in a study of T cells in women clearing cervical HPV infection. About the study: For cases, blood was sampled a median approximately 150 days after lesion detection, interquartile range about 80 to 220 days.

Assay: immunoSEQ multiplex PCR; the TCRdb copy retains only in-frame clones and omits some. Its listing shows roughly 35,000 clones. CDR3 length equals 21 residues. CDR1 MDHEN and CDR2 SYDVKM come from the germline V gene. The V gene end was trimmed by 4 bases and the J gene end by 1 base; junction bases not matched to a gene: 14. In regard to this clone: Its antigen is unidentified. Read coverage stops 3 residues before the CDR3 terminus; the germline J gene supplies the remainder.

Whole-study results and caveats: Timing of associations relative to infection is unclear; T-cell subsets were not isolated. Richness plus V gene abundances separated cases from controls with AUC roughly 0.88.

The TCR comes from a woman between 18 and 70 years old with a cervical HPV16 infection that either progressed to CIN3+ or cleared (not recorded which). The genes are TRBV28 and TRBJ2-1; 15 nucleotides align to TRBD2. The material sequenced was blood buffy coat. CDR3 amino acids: CASSSYIPGTSGRLSYNEQFF. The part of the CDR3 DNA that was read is TGTGCCAGCAGTTCTTACATCCCCGGGACTAGCGGGAGGCTGTCCTACAATGAG.